The 15 T cell receptor beta chains given below trace back to one sample, sequenced in a study of patients and donors after allogeneic stem cell transplantation. MiXCR was run by TCRdb on the RT-PCR reads, yielding one entry per CDR3 protein. The sample shows 390,000 or so distinct CDR3 sequences, 16% of them seen only once. The sequencing sample was made of blood, either unsorted or a sorted T cell fraction (not recorded which). Receptors originate from a human donor who was either an allogeneic HSCT recipient or a stem cell or donor lymphocyte infusion donor (not recorded which). It is not recorded whose cells these are; they may come from a transplant donor.

This clonotype was counted a few times. The chain carries TRBV15 and TRBJ2-5, with 10 bases aligning to TRBD2. With 3 bases clipped from V and 1 base from J, the junction kept 2 bases outside the gene matches. CDR3 length: 15 residues. The V gene's germline CDR1 is LNHNV and CDR2 YYDKDF (reference sequence). CDR3 in amino acids: CATSSSGRIQETQYF. In DNA, the CDR3 is TGTGCCACCAGCAGTAGCGGGAGGATCCAAGAGACCCAGTACTTC.

The chain links TRBV7-8 to TRBJ2-2; 7 nucleotides line up with TRBD2. The CDR3 contains 17 residues. CDR1 SGHVS and CDR2 FQNEAQ come from the germline V gene. Germline trimming cut 2 bases from V and 6 bases from J; bases unmatched to any gene: 12. The CDR3 region has the DNA TGTGCCAGCAGCTTACTTGGGGGAGGGGAGAATCCCGGGGAGCTGTTTTTT. Translation gives CASSLLGGGENPGELFF.

The J gene is TRBJ1-4, the V gene TRBV5-1, with 8 bases that match TRBD1. CDR1 is SGHRS, CDR2 YFSETQ, per germline. The CDR3 has 17 residues. V lost 0 bases to trimming and J lost 12 bases; unmatched junction nucleotides: 16. The CDR3 protein is CASSLELRQGPSRELFF. As DNA, the CDR3 is TGCGCCAGCAGCTTGGAACTACGACAGGGGCCCTCGAGGGAACTGTTTTTT.

In this sample, this clonotype turned up many times. The chain recombines TRBV12-3 or TRBV12-4 with TRBJ1-1, with TRBD1 matching over 7 bases. V dropped 6 bases and J dropped 7; count of bases not matched to a gene: 5. CDR3 length equals 12 residues. The CDR3 nucleotides are TGTGCCAGCAGCGGCGGGACAGTTGAAGCTTTCTTT. Translation gives CASSGGTVEAFF.

Turning to this clonotype: A much larger clone differs by one base, so this may be a read error. The V and J genes are TRBV5-6 and TRBJ2-1; D not resolved. CDR1 and CDR2 (germline): SGHDT, YYEEEE. The CDR3 sequence is 15 residues long. The CDR3 sequence: CASSLVKLPYNEQIF. CDR3 sequence (DNA): TGTGCCAGCAGCTTGGTTAAATTGCCCTACAATGAGCAGATCTTC.

In this sample, this clonotype turned up a few times. The chain recombines TRBV18 with TRBJ2-5, with 9 bases identical to TRBD1. The length of the CDR3 is 15 residues. Losses at the gene ends were 6 bases for V and 4 bases for J; bases not matched to a gene: 9. Germline V gene sequence: CDR1 KGHSH, CDR2 LQKENI. CDR3 loop: CASSQQGARGETQYF. The CDR3 DNA sequence: TGTGCCAGCTCTCAACAGGGGGCGAGAGGAGAGACCCAGTACTTC.

This chain connects TRBV7-2 to TRBJ2-1, with 10 bases fitting TRBD1. CDR3 length equals 15 residues. V lost 5 bases to trimming and J lost 4 bases; unmatched junction nucleotides: 5. CDR1 and CDR2 (germline): SGHTA, FQGNSA. CDR3 DNA: TGTGCCAGCAGCCGTAGACAGGGGGCGTACAATGAGCAGTTCTTC. Protein sequence: CASSRRQGAYNEQFF.

This clonotype was counted at least ten times. V and J are TRBV7-9 and TRBJ1-2, with a tentative D call TRBD1 (5 bases). Germline values: CDR1 SEHNR, CDR2 FQNEAQ (reference sequence). Trimming pared 1 base from V and 2 bases from J, leaving 8 bases between. CDR3 length: 14 residues. Written as DNA, the CDR3 is TGTGCCAGCAGCTTAGTCGGGGCCAACTATGGCTACACCTTC. Encoded protein: CASSLVGANYGYTF.

This sequence joins TRBV6-5 and TRBJ1-4; maybe TRBD1 (5 bases). V lost 2 bases to trimming and J lost 8 bases, with 12 bases between them. There are 14 residues in the CDR3. Germline V gene data show CDR1 as MNHEY and CDR2 as SVGAGI. The CDR3 sequence: CASSYIQGAEKLFF. DNA for the CDR3: TGTGCCAGCAGTTACATCCAGGGAGCAGAAAAACTGTTTTTT.

This clonotype was seen repeatedly, ten times or more. The V call is TRBV24-1, the J call TRBJ2-2; no definite D call. The CDR3 spans 13 residues. V was trimmed by 5 bases and J by 1 base, leaving 4 bases between them. Germline loops: CDR1 KGHDR, CDR2 SFDVKD. CDR3 in amino acids: CATSGGNTGELFF. DNA of the CDR3: TGTGCCACCAGTGGAGGGAACACCGGGGAGCTGTTTTTT.

The chain is built from TRBV9 and TRBJ1-5; D ambiguous. The CDR3 is 15 residues long. Germline V gene lookup returns CDR1 SGDLS and CDR2 YYNGEE. The V end was cut by 3 bases, the J end by 1 base, with 11 bases between. CDR3 bases: TGTGCCAGCAGCGCCGAGGGTTTCAGCAATCAGCCCCAGCATTTT. Translated, it gives CASSAEGFSNQPQHF.

The table lists this clonotype with a few counts. The rearrangement links TRBV20-1 to TRBJ2-4; 8 bases are shared with TRBD2. The germline gives CDR1 DFQATT, CDR2 SNEGSKA (reference sequence). This CDR3 is 14 amino acids long. After removal of 1 base from V and 4 bases from J, the junction contained 3 bases not matched to a gene. The CDR3 loop is CSARAGGVKNIQYF. DNA for the CDR3: TGCAGTGCTAGAGCGGGAGGGGTTAAAAACATTCAGTACTTC.

This clonotype occurred a few times. The chain links TRBV20-1 to TRBJ2-1; D gene uncertain. The CDR3 length is 12 residues. Germline CDR1 DFQATT, CDR2 SNEGSKA (reference sequence). The V gene lost 1 base and the J gene lost 5 bases, with 6 bases spanning the gap. CDR3 nucleotides: TGCAGTGCTAGAGTCTGGGACAATGAGCAGTTCTTC. It encodes CSARVWDNEQFF.

This clonotype has a count of ten or more. The junction and the germline gene differ at one end; a read error may be behind it. The CDR3 reads CASSLELGETQYF. The DNA for the CDR3 is TGCGCCAGCAGCTTGGAGTTGGGAGAGACCCAGTACTTC. The genes are TRBV11-3 and TRBJ2-5; D remains ambiguous. In germline, CDR1 is SGHNT, CDR2 YENEEA. The CDR3 has 13 amino acids.

There are a few counts of this clonotype. V and J are TRBV29-1 and TRBJ2-5; 7 bases are a match to TRBD1. V lost 6 bases to trimming and J lost 5 bases; unmatched junction nucleotides: 15. This CDR3 has 15 residues. The germline V gene has CDR1 SQVTM and CDR2 ANQGSEA. The CDR3 is CSVRNGSGGRETQYF. The CDR3 DNA reads as TGCAGCGTCCGGAATGGGTCAGGGGGTCGGGAGACCCAGTACTTC. The whole variable domain, remainder taken from reference TRBV29-1 and TRBJ2-5, is SAVISQKPSRDICQRGTSLTIQCQVDSQVTMMFWYRQQPGQSLTLIATANQGSEATYESGFVIDKFPISRPNLTFSTLTVSNMSPEDSSIYLCSVRNGSGGRETQYFGPGTRLLVL.